The following is a T cell receptor beta chain sequence with its context. The antigen is not known. Clones were read by immunoSEQ multiplex PCR, and TCRdb kept only the in-frame ones, dropping some. The sample contains roughly 110,000 clones, roughly nine tenths of which appear only once. The V end was cut by 0 bases, the J end by 6 bases, with 6 bases between. The CDR3 is made up of 12 amino acids. Germline loops: CDR1 GTSNPN, CDR2 SVGIG (reference sequence). The data derive from a study of T cell responses to AZD1222 COVID-19 vaccine. Overall study results and limits: A reported finding is that nearly half of spike-specific TCRs target unmutated variant regions. The donor cohort was predominantly white British with a female majority, and clonal diversity may have been underestimated. A rise in Spike-specific TCR breadth and depth followed two AZD1222 doses. Among vaccine-associated CD4 TCRs, coverage spanned spike, with dominance at 160-218 and 743-854.

V and J are TRBV30 and TRBJ2-1; D remains ambiguous. This receptor was taken from an adult in good health. The sequenced sample was peripheral blood, obtained on day 0 of AZD1222 vaccination. In DNA, the CDR3 is TGTGCCTGGAGTGTACATGGCAATGAGCAGTTCTTC. It is translated as CAWSVHGNEQFF.